This T cell receptor (beta chain) was observed in a study of T cell repertoires in cytomegalovirus infection. Looking at the study overall: Recently identified HLA-C-restricted and well-studied HLA-B-restricted CMV epitopes were used. Indications came from public TCR beta signatures; they pointed to CMV infection and to a matching HLA type. Study observations and caveats: In two of eight donors, the top clonotype was HLA-C-restricted CMV-specific. The study identified carriers of CMV plus the relevant HLA from cumulative public TCR beta family frequency.

Each CDR3 protein is one row after TCRdb ran MiXCR on the reads. The sample lists over 250,000 distinct CDR3 sequences; approximately 22% were seen once. Turning to this clonotype: Its antigen is as yet unknown.

This CDR3 has 16 amino acids. Germline V gene lookup returns CDR1 MGHRA and CDR2 YSYEKL. With V trimmed by 3 bases and J by 4 bases, 6 bases remained unmatched. V gene TRBV4-1 combines with J gene TRBJ2-1, with TRBD1 matching over 10 bases. The sequenced sample was cultured PBMCs, obtained from culture after CMV antigen stimulation. This clonotype was sampled from a human donor in good health (CMV status not recorded). Some clones in this sample may be carry-over from other donors' samples. This chain's CDR3 is CASSHDRGQGYNEQFF. CDR3 in DNA: TGCGCCAGCAGCCATGACAGGGGGCAGGGGTACAATGAGCAGTTCTTC.